Included here is one T cell receptor beta chain sequence, with context. Its antigen is currently not known. No per-base quality is available; no much larger clone lies one base away. From each donor, a single peripheral blood sample of approximately 110 mL on average was drawn into heparinised tubes. A BD FACSAria II was used to sort naive, central memory, regulatory and stem cell-like memory CD4+ T cells with a panel that included CD45RO, CCR7, CD25, CD127, CD95 and CD27. A purity above 98% was achieved for all sorted populations. Right away, PBMCs were isolated by Lymphoprep density gradient centrifugation and were stained directly, with no culture step. So that batch effects would be minimized, each experiment stained and sorted samples in pairs, pairing one healthy donor with one patient. The CDR1 and CDR2 encoded by the germline V gene are SGDLS and YYNGEE. The cysteine opens and the phenylalanine closes a CDR3 of 13 amino acids. Of all the DNA, just the CDR3 is kept, 39 bases in frame from base 1. At the junction V is shortened by 0 bases and J by 5 bases, with 6 bases in between.

This record belongs to a study of beta chain features in type 1 diabetes (dated by TCRdb to the late 2010s). A note on the overall study: Mean age, gender distribution, total cell number and subset yield did not differ between patients and healthy donors. A total of roughly 98,000,000 sorted cells were examined across all samples, and a strong correlation was observed between cell number per subset and RNA yield. In the study, TCRB repertoires of sorted circulating CD4+ T cell subsets from recently diagnosed type 1 diabetes patients were compared with those of matched healthy donors. Naive and central memory subsets were obtained from all 30 or so donors, but regulatory and stem cell-like memory subsets were isolated from only 8 patients and about 8 healthy donors. The paper as a whole reports these results and caveats: In all four CD4+ subsets, TCRB CDR3 length was moderately but significantly shorter in type 1 diabetes patients. At VDJ recombination sites, patients with type 1 diabetes made fewer insertions and deleted more nucleotides, a pattern implying thymic rearrangement abnormalities. PCR might favor shorter templates, but patient and control samples were amplified and corrected together, so any skew would affect both groups equally. HLA sub-analyses involved small numbers of individuals, so any influence of HLA type on TCRB rearrangement remained unresolved. The naive, central memory and regulatory TCRB repertoires appeared to resemble one another more closely among patients than among healthy donors. Because cDNA rather than genomic DNA was sequenced, highly expressing activated cells could have been over-represented, although no difference in activation and CD3 levels was found between groups.

The entire amount of isolated RNA was reverse transcribed using the High Capacity cDNA Reverse Transcription Kit, so the sequenced TCRB transcripts were expressed ones. Deep immunoSEQ sequencing was performed on naive, central memory and regulatory T cell samples, with an average of around 3.5 million total reads per sample. After sorted cells were lysed in RLT buffer, RNA was extracted with DNase-treated RNeasy Micro or Mini kits, with the choice depending on cell number. Each cell subset was processed separately to prevent cross-contamination, with patient and healthy donor samples processed together. TCRB sequences were amplified from cDNA with the immunoSEQ multiplex PCR, producing 87-bp fragments spanning the CDR3 region. Amplicons were sequenced on the Illumina HiSeq platform. In the original analysis: PCR bias was corrected computationally using synthetic template baselines, and reads within Hamming distance 2 were collapsed, with unmergeable singletons discarded. Reads were aligned against IMGT to assign V, D and J genes, CDR3 length and insertions or deletions at six rearrangement sites. Within each subset, clonotype counts were normalized to sorted cell number, and only after that were true diversity and Gini coefficients computed with the tcR R package. The overlap coefficient, calculated on TCRB nucleotide sequences, was used to quantify repertoire sharing. As a proxy for the pre-selection repertoire, out-of-frame TCRB sequences from naive cells were analyzed. TCRdb's version of the immuneACCESS table is confined to in-frame rearrangements and falls short of the full clone set. An unresolved V gene accounts for under half of the shortfall where checked; the remainder is of unknown origin. V, J and clone size reflect that table, while D and trimming were determined from the DNA. The table for this sample lists 300,000 to 450,000 clones; 20% of them were counted only once. The ten most abundant clones make up roughly 0.045% of the sample.

This TCR came from a woman under 30 in good health. The chain was built from TRBV9 and TRBJ2-1; the D gene identity is not certain. Sequenced sample: naive CD4+ T cells from blood. The cell subset or site label for this specimen denotes: true naive CD4+ T cells. CDR3 sequence: CASSVGLDNEQFF. The DNA reads as follows: TGTGCCAGCAGCGTAGGGCTCGACAATGAGCAGTTCTTC.